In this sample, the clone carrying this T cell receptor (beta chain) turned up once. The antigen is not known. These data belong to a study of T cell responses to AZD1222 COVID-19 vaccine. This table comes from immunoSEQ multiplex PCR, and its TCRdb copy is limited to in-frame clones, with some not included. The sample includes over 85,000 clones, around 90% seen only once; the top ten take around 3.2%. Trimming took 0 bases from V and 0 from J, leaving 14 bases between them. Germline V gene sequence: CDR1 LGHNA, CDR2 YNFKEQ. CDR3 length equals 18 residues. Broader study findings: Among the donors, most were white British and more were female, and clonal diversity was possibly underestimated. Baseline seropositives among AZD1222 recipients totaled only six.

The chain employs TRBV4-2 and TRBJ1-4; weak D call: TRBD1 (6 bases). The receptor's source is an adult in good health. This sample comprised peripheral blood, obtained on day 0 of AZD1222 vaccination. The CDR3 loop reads CASSQEGQQIATNEKLFF. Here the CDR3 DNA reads TGTGCCAGCAGCCAAGAAGGACAGCAGATTGCAACTAATGAAAAACTGTTTTTT.